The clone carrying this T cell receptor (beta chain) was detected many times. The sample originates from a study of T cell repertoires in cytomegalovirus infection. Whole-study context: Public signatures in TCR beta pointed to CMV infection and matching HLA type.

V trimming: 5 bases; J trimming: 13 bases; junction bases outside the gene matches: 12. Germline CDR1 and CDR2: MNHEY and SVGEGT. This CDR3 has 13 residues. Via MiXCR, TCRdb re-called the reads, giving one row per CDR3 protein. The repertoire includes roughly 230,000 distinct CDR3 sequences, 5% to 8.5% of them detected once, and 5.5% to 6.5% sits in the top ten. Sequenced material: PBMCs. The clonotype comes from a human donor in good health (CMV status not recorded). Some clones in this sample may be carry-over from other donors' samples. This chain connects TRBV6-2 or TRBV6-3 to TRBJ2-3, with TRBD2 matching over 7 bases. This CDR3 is CASSPEAGFSKYF. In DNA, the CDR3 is TGTGCCAGCAGTCCTGAAGCGGGGTTCAGCAAGTATTTT.